Below, 4 T cell receptor beta chains from the same sample are listed, as sequenced in a study of blood T cell repertoires in COVID-19. This table comes from immunoSEQ multiplex PCR, and its TCRdb copy is limited to in-frame clones, with some not included. The table lists 300,000 to 400,000 clones, about 87% of them singletons. The material sequenced was peripheral blood. These receptors came from a woman in her twenties or thirties with COVID-19, enrolled during active disease.

This chain joins TRBV19 and TRBJ1-6; 8 bases line up with TRBD1. Germline CDR1 is LNHDA and CDR2 is SQIVND (reference sequence). The CDR3 has 14 residues. After removal of 5 bases from V and 7 bases from J, the junction contained 4 bases not matched to a gene. The CDR3 DNA is TGTGCCAGTAGTGGACAGGGAGGGAATTCACCCCTCCACTTT. Protein: CASSGQGGNSPLHF.

The chain links TRBV12-3 or TRBV12-4 to TRBJ1-1; 8 positions match TRBD1. This CDR3 is built from 12 residues. Unmatched junction bases numbered 7, after V lost 5 bases and J lost 11 bases. CDR3 protein: CASSLGQGGAFF. The CDR3 DNA reads TGTGCCAGCAGTCTAGGACAGGGAGGCGCTTTCTTT.

The rearrangement links TRBV19 to TRBJ2-1, with D perhaps TRBD2 (5 bases). CDR3 size: 12 residues. With 4 bases removed from V and 6 bases from J, the gap between germline ends came to 7 bases. CDR1 is LNHDA and CDR2 is SQIVND in the germline V gene (reference sequence). CDR3 DNA: TGTGCCAGTAGTACAGGAGGCAATGAGCAGTTCTTC. Translating gives CASSTGGNEQFF. Full variable domain (missing parts from reference TRBV19 and TRBJ2-1): DGGITQSPKYLFRKEGQNVTLSCEQNLNHDAMYWYRQDPGQGLRLIYYSQIVNDFQKGDIAEGYSVSREKKESFPLTVTSAQKNPTAFYLCASSTGGNEQFFGPGTRLTVL.

On this clone itself: Other DNA sequences within the sample encode an identical CDR3. V gene TRBV7-2 combines with J gene TRBJ1-1; no reliable D call. The V end lost 3 bases, the J end lost 0 bases, and 8 bases lay between the germline ends. Germline V CDR1 and CDR2: SGHTA, FQGNSA. CDR3 length: 14 amino acids. CDR3 amino acids: CASSFGQMNTEAFF. As DNA, the CDR3 is TGTGCCAGCAGCTTTGGCCAGATGAACACTGAAGCTTTCTTT.